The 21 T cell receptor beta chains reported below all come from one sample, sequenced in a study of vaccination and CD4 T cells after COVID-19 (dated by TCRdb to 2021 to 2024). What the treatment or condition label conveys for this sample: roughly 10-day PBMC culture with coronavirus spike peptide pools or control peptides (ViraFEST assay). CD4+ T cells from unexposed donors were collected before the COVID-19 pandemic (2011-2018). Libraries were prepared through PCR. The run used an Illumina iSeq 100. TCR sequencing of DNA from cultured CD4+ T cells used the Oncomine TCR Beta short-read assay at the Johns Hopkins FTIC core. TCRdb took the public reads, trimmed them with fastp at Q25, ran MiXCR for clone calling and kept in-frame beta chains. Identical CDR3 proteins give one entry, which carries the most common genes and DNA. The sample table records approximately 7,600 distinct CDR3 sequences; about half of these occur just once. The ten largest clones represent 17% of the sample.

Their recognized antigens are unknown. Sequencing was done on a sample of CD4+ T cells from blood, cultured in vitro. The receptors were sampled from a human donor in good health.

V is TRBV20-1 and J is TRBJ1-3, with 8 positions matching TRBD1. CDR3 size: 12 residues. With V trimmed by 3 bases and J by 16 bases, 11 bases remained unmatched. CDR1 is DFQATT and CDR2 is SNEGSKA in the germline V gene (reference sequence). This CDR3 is CSARGTGSLLYF. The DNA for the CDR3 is TGCAGTGCTAGGGGGACAGGTTCCCTGCTTTATTTT.

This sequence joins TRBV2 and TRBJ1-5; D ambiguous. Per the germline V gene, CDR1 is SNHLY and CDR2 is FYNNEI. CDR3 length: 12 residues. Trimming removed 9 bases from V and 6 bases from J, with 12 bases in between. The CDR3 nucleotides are TGTGCCAGTAGACGGTTAGGTCAGCCCCAGCATTTT. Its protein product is CASRRLGQPQHF.

CDR3 in amino acids: CASSELGRMASPLHF. CDR3 nucleotide sequence: TGTGCCAGCAGTGAATTGGGTCGGATGGCCTCACCCCTCCACTTT. The rearrangement uses TRBV2 and TRBJ1-6; no firm D call. Germline V CDR1 and CDR2: SNHLY, FYNNEI. This CDR3 has 15 residues. Deletions cut 2 bases from V and 10 bases from J, with 15 bases between.

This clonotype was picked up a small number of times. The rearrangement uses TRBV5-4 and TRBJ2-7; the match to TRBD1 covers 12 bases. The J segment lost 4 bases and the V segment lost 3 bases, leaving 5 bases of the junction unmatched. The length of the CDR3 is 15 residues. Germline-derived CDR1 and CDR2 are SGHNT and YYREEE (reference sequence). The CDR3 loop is CASSSRDRGPYEQYF. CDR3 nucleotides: TGTGCCAGCAGCTCTCGGGACAGGGGGCCATACGAGCAGTACTTC.

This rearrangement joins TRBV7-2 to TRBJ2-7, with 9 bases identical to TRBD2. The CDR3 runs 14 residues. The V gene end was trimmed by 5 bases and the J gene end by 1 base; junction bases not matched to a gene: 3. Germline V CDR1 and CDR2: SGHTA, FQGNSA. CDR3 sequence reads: CASSPSGVSYEQYF. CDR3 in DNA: TGTGCCAGCAGCCCTAGCGGGGTTTCCTACGAGCAGTACTTC.

CDR3 coding DNA: TGTGCCAGCCGAGGTGATACCCACAGCTATGGCTACACCTTC. This codes for CASRGDTHSYGYTF. V and J are TRBV6-1 and TRBJ1-2; D uncertain. Germline CDR1 and CDR2: MNHNS and SASEGT. The CDR3 spans 14 residues. Trimming took 8 bases from V and 4 from J, leaving 17 bases between them.

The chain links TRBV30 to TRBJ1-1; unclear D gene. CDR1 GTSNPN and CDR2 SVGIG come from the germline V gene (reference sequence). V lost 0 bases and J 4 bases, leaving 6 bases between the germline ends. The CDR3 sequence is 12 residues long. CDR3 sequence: CAWSVRSTEAFF. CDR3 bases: TGTGCCTGGAGTGTAAGATCCACTGAAGCTTTCTTT.

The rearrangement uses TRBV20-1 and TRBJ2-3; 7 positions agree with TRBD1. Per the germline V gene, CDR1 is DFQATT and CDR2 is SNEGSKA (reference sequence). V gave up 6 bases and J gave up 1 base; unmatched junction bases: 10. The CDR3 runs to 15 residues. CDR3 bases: TGCAGTGCCAACGGGGTAGGGGGCCGCACAGATACGCAGTATTTT. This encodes CSANGVGGRTDTQYF.

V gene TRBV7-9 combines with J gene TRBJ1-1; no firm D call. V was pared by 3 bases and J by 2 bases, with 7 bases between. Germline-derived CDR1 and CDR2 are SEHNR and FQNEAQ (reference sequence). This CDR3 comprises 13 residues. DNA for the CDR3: TGTGCCAGCAGCTTCCAATCTAACACTGAAGCTTTCTTT. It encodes CASSFQSNTEAFF.

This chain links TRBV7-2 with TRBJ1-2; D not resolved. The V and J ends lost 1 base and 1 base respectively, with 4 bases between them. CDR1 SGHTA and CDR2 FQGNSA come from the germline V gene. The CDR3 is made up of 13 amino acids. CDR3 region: CASSLEGNYGYTF. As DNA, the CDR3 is TGTGCCAGCAGCTTAGAGGGTAACTATGGCTACACCTTC.

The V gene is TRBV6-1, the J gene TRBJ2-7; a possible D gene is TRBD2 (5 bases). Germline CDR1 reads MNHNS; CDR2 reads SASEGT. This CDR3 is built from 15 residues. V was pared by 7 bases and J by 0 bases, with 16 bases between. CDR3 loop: CASTRGAVSSYEQYF. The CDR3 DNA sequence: TGTGCCAGCACTCGGGGAGCAGTCAGCTCCTACGAGCAGTACTTC.

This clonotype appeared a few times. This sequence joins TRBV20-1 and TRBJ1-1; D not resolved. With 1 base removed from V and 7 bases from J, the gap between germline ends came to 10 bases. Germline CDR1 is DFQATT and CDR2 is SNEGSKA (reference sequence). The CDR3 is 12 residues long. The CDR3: CSARGGLNEAFF. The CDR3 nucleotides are TGCAGTGCTAGAGGGGGATTGAATGAAGCTTTCTTT.

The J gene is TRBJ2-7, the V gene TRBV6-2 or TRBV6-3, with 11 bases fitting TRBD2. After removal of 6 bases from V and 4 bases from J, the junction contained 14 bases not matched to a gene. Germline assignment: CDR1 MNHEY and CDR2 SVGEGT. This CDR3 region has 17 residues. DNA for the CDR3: TGTGCCAGCAGGTCGGGACTAGCGGAGACAATCCAGTACGAGCAGTACTTC. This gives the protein CASRSGLAETIQYEQYF.

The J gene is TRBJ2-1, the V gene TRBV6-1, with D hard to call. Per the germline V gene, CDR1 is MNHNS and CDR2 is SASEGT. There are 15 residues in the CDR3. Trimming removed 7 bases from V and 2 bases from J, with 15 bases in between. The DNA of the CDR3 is TGTGCCAGCAACCCCATAGCCCGGGCCTACAATGAGCAGTTCTTC. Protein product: CASNPIARAYNEQFF.

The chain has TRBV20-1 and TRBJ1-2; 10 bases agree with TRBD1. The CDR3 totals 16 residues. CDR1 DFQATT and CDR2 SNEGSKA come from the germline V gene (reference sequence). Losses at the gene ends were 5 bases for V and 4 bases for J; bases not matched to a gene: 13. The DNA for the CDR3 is TGCAGTGCTGAGATTGGGACAGGGGTTTATGGCTATGGCTACACCTTC. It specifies CSAEIGTGVYGYGYTF.

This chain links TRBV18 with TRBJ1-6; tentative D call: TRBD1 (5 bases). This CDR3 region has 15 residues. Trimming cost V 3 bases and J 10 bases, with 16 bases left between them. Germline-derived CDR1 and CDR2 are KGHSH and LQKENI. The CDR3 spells CASSPSGGEGSPLHF. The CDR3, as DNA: TGTGCCAGCTCACCGTCGGGGGGGGAAGGCTCACCCCTCCACTTT.

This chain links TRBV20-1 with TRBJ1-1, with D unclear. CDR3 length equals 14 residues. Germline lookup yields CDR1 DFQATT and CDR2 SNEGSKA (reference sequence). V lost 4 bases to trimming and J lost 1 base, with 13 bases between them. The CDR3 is CSAMYRGWNTEAFF. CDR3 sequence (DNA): TGCAGTGCTATGTATCGGGGATGGAACACTGAAGCTTTCTTT.

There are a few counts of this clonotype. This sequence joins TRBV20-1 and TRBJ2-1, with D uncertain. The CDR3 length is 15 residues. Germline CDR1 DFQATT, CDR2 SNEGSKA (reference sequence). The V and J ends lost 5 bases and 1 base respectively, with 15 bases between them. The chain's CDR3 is CSALPLLGSYNEQFF. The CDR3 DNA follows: TGCAGTGCTCTTCCTCTGCTAGGTTCCTACAATGAGCAGTTCTTC.

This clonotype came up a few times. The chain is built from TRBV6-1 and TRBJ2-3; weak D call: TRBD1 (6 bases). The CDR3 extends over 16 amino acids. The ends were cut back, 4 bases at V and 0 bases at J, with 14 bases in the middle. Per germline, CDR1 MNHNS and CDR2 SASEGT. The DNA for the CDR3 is TGTGCCAGCAGTGGACAGGAGGCTCCTAGCACAGATACGCAGTATTTT. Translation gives CASSGQEAPSTDTQYF.

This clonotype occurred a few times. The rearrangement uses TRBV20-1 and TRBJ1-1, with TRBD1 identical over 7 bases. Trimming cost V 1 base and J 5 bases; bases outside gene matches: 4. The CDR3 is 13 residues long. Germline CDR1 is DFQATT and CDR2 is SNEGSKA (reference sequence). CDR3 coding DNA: TGCAGTGCTAGAGTTGTCAGGGGGACTGAAGCTTTCTTT. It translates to CSARVVRGTEAFF.

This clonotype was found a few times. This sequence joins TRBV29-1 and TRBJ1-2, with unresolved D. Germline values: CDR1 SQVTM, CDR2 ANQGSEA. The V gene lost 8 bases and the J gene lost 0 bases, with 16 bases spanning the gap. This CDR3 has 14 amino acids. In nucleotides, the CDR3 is TGCAGCATCACGGGAGCCCTACCTAACTATGGCTACACCTTC. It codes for CSITGALPNYGYTF.